This TCR beta chain was found in a study of control samples from healthy donors and cancer patients. The data were produced by immunoSEQ multiplex PCR, yet TCRdb's version contains in-frame clones alone and is incomplete. The repertoire holds about 170,000 clones, with just over 90% as singletons. V was pared by 0 bases and J by 2 bases, with 12 bases between. This CDR3 has 16 amino acids. Germline V gives CDR1 SGHNT, CDR2 YYREEE (reference sequence). The chain links TRBV5-4 to TRBJ1-3, with D possibly matching TRBD1 (6 bases). The sample consisted of blood. This clonotype originated in a woman aged 55-69 years in good health. DNA for the CDR3: TGTGCCAGCAGCTTGGGGGCAGGGGTAGCTGGAAACACCATATATTTT. It yields the protein CASSLGAGVAGNTIYF. The full variable domain, in which reference TRBV5-4 and TRBJ1-3 provide the parts outside the CDR3, is ETGVTQSPTHLIKTRGQQVTLRCSSQSGHNTVSWYQQALGQGPQFIFQYYREEENGRGNFPPRFSGLQFPNYSSELNVNALELDDSALYLCASSLGAGVAGNTIYFGEGSWLTVV.